This TCR beta chain came from a study of T cell repertoires in cytomegalovirus infection. A note on this clonotype: The antigen is not known.

TCRdb processed the reads anew with MiXCR; each CDR3 protein has one entry. Here the sample spans about 78,000 distinct CDR3 sequences, approximately 39% being singletons. The V gene's germline CDR1 is MNHNS and CDR2 SASEGT. There are 15 residues in the CDR3. Trimming took 0 bases from V and 4 from J, leaving 12 bases between them. The TCR sequence derives from a human donor in good health (CMV status not recorded). Some clones in this sample may be carry-over from other donors' samples. V is TRBV6-1 and J is TRBJ2-5, with a possible D match to TRBD2 (6 bases). The source was CD8+ T cells from cultured PBMCs, collected from culture after CMV antigen stimulation. CDR3 coding DNA: TGTGCCAGCAGTGAAGCGAGAGCGGGTGGAGAGACCCAGTACTTC. Translating it yields CASSEARAGGETQYF.